This TCR beta chain was profiled in a study of control samples from healthy donors and cancer patients. The method was immunoSEQ multiplex PCR; TCRdb's version includes in-frame clones alone and lacks a portion of them. This table holds some 57,000 clones, roughly 95% found once. The CDR3 has 13 residues. Germline CDR1 reads SGHDT; CDR2 reads YYEEEE. Between the trimmed V and J ends, which lost 4 bases and 6 bases, there was a span of 10 bases. The rearrangement uses TRBV5-6 and TRBJ2-2; weak D call: TRBD1 (5 bases). The TCR was taken from a man aged 25-45 years in good health. Source material: blood. This CDR3 is CASSPRVPGELFF. CDR3 in DNA: TGTGCCAGCAGCCCCAGGGTTCCCGGGGAGCTGTTTTTT.